This TCR beta chain was obtained from a study of cytomegalovirus exposure and HLA in healthy donors. The study's findings and limits: In a later analysis, TCR beta V- and J-gene trimming showed a link to a missense DCLRE1C variant. What TCR beta sequences reportedly achieved was accurate prediction of HLA-A and HLA-B alleles in most subjects. What a later analysis showed was that several of the most significant clusters appeared linked to common viral pathogens. The only immune exposure information that was available was CMV serostatus.

As to this clone: The antigen remains unidentified.

The germline V gene has CDR1 MGHRA and CDR2 YSYEKL. This CDR3 is built from 15 residues. V shed 4 bases and J shed 0 bases, with 12 bases lying between them. It was with 60 Vbeta and 13 Jbeta primers that the PCR ran. Some clones are missing from TCRdb's copy, which holds only in-frame ones; the method was immunoSEQ multiplex PCR. The sample lists approximately 190,000 clones; over 70% were seen once. The V call is TRBV4-1, the J call TRBJ1-1; possible D gene TRBD1, 6 bases. Sequencing input: PBMCs. This receptor was identified in a man aged 50-60 years in good health and CMV-seronegative. CDR3 nucleotides: TGCGCCAGCAGCCGTTCGGACAGAGTGAACACTGAAGCTTTCTTT. It specifies CASSRSDRVNTEAFF.